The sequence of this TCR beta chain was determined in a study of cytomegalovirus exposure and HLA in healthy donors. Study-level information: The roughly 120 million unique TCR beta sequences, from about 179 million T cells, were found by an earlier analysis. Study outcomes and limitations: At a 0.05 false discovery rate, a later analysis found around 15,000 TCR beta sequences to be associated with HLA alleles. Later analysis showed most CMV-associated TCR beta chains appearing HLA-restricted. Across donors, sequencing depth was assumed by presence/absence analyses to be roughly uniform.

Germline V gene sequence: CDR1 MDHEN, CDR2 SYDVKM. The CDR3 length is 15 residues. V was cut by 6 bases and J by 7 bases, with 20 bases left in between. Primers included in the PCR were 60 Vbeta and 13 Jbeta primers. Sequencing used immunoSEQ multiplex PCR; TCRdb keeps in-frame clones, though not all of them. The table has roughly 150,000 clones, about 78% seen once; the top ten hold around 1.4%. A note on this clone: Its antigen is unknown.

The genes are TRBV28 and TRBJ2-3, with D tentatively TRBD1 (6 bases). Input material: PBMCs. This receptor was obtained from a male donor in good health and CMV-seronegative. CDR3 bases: TGTGCCAGCAGCCCCACTAGAGGGGGACGCTATACGCAGTATTTT. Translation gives CASSPTRGGRYTQYF.